One sample yielded the 8 T cell receptor beta chains listed below, sequenced in a study of CD8 T cells in Susac syndrome. The RNA input was roughly 0.45 to 1 ug, and it was reverse transcribed with random hexamers. Via MiXCR, TCRdb re-called the immunoSEQ multiplex PCR reads, giving one row per CDR3 protein. The data show roughly 250,000 distinct CDR3 sequences, 90% to 96% seen once. Sequenced input: CD4+ T cells from PBMCs. The receptors originated from a human donor with Susac syndrome.

V gene TRBV20-1 combines with J gene TRBJ2-5, with TRBD2 identical over 8 bases. CDR1 DFQATT and CDR2 SNEGSKA come from the germline V gene (reference sequence). V shed 3 bases and J 4 bases; nucleotides not matched to a gene: 10. The CDR3 runs 15 residues. In DNA form, the CDR3 reads TGCAGTGCTAGGATAAGCGGGAGTCGGAGAGAGACCCAGTACTTC. Amino acids: CSARISGSRRETQYF.

This chain connects TRBV14 to TRBJ1-2; the D is unclear. V was pared by 3 bases and J by 4 bases, with 12 bases between. The CDR3 spans 14 residues. Germline V gene sequence: CDR1 SGHDN, CDR2 FVKESK. CDR3: CASSHDGFGYGYTF. In nucleotides, the CDR3 is TGTGCCAGCAGCCACGACGGGTTTGGCTATGGCTACACCTTC.

This chain joins TRBV3-1 and TRBJ1-1; D unresolved. Trimming took 0 bases from V and 1 from J, leaving 9 bases between them. The CDR3 is 15 amino acids. Per germline, CDR1 LGHDT and CDR2 YNNKEL (reference sequence). CDR3 region: CASSQDGLRNTEAFF. DNA of the CDR3: TGTGCCAGCAGCCAAGATGGCCTGCGGAACACTGAAGCTTTCTTT.

The V call is TRBV7-9, the J call TRBJ2-7; 12 bases are shared with TRBD2. In germline, CDR1 is SEHNR, CDR2 FQNEAQ (reference sequence). This CDR3 is 16 amino acids long. V shed 5 bases and J 0 bases; nucleotides not matched to a gene: 5. This CDR3 reads CASSPTSGGTSYEQYF. The DNA of the CDR3 is TGTGCCAGCAGCCCTACTAGCGGGGGGACCTCCTACGAGCAGTACTTC. Supplemented by reference TRBV7-9 and TRBJ2-7, the full variable domain reads DTGVSQNPRHKITKRGQNVTFRCDPISEHNRLYWYRQTLGQGPEFLTYFQNEAQLEKSRLLSDRFSAERPKGSFSTLEIQRTEQGDSAMYLCASSPTSGGTSYEQYFGPGTRLTVT.

This sequence joins TRBV29-1 and TRBJ2-5; tentatively, D is TRBD2 (6 bases). Looked up from germline, CDR1 is SQVTM and CDR2 is ANQGSEA. The CDR3 is 12 amino acids. Trimming cost V 8 bases and J 5 bases, with 15 bases left between them. CDR3 sequence reads: CSTVEAGETQYF. CDR3 bases: TGCAGCACAGTAGAGGCGGGGGAGACCCAGTACTTC.

This clonotype appeared a single time. The chain employs TRBV30 and TRBJ1-1, with 9 bases matching TRBD1. The germline V gene encodes CDR1 GTSNPN and CDR2 SVGIG (reference sequence). With 6 bases clipped from V and 0 bases from J, the junction kept 11 bases outside the gene matches. This CDR3 contains 16 residues. This chain's CDR3 is CACHIPGQGLNTEAFF. The CDR3 region has the DNA TGTGCCTGCCACATACCGGGACAGGGATTGAACACTGAAGCTTTCTTT.

V and J are TRBV23-1 and TRBJ1-5, with D unclear. TRBV23-1 is identified as an open reading frame with a role that is uncertain. Trimming pared 11 bases from V and 1 base from J, leaving 9 bases between. The CDR3 covers 12 residues. The CDR3: CAGRGSNQPQHF. As DNA, the CDR3 is TGCGCCGGGCGGGGAAGCAATCAGCCCCAGCATTTT.

The chain is built from TRBV25-1 and TRBJ2-5; no clear D gene. V was trimmed by 7 bases and J by 4 bases, leaving 13 bases between them. CDR3 size: 13 residues. Germline CDR1 reads MGHDK; CDR2 reads SYGVNS. DNA of the CDR3: TGTGCCAGCACCGGCAGATCGGGAGAGACCCAGTACTTC. Translation gives CASTGRSGETQYF.